The 30 T cell receptor beta chains given below trace back to one sample, sequenced in a study of blood T cell repertoires in COVID-19 (dated by TCRdb to about 2020). Libraries came from the immunoSEQ multiplex PCR assay. TCRdb mirrors the immuneACCESS table, restricted to in-frame sequences. Some clones are absent from its copies; in checked studies, under half trace to an unresolved V gene, and the reason for the others is unknown. The sample data list some 150,000 clones, and roughly 87% of these were observed just once. Just under 0.95% of the sample is taken by the ten largest. Sequences were obtained from peripheral blood. These receptors were collected from a woman between 45 and 60 years old with acute or convalescent COVID-19.

CDR3 nucleotide sequence: TGTGCCAGCAGCCAAGAGCGGGGAGACCCTTACGAGCAGTACTTC. This translates into CASSQERGDPYEQYF. The V call is TRBV4-2, the J call TRBJ2-7; a possible D gene is TRBD2 (6 bases). V was clipped by 0 bases and J by 4 bases, with 13 bases between them. Germline loops: CDR1 LGHNA, CDR2 YNFKEQ. The CDR3 loop spans 15 amino acids.

This chain joins TRBV7-3 and TRBJ2-3, with TRBD1 matching over 8 bases. Germline CDR1 is SGHTA and CDR2 is FQGTGA. CDR3 size: 15 residues. The V and J ends lost 5 bases and 3 bases, in that order; junction bases with no gene match: 7. For the CDR3, the DNA is TGTGCCAGCAGCCCAGGGACAGGTCAAACAGATACGCAGTATTTT. Its protein is CASSPGTGQTDTQYF.

The rearrangement links TRBV5-8 to TRBJ2-3; D perhaps matches TRBD1 (6 bases). CDR1 and CDR2 (germline): SGHTS, YDEGEE. The length of the CDR3 is 15 residues. The germline V and J ends were trimmed by 3 bases and 1 base, with 12 bases remaining between them. The CDR3 region is CASSWTDVRTDTQYF. In nucleotides, the CDR3 is TGTGCCAGCAGCTGGACAGACGTACGCACAGATACGCAGTATTTT.

This clone has more than one count but fewer than ten. V usage is TRBV28 and J usage is TRBJ1-5; possible D gene TRBD1, 5 bases. CDR1 is MDHEN and CDR2 is SYDVKM in the germline V gene. CDR3 length: 16 residues. Trimming pared 3 bases from V and 4 bases from J, leaving 16 bases between. The CDR3 DNA reads as TGTGCCAGCAGTTTTAGGACAACTCGGGCAAATCAGCCCCAGCATTTT. The encoded protein is CASSFRTTRANQPQHF.

The chain carries TRBV2 and TRBJ1-1; D is perhaps TRBD1 (5 bases). The CDR3 is 15 residues long. V dropped 5 bases and J dropped 1 base, with 14 bases sitting between them. Germline V lookup: CDR1 SNHLY, CDR2 FYNNEI. The CDR3 bases are TGTGCCAGCAGTCAGCAACAGGTTTCGAACACTGAAGCTTTCTTT. This encodes CASSQQQVSNTEAFF.

Only one count was recorded for this clone. CDR3 protein: CASSVVQGAGTGELFF. CDR3 nucleotides: TGTGCCAGCAGTGTAGTACAGGGGGCTGGCACCGGGGAGCTGTTTTTT. This rearrangement joins TRBV6-1 to TRBJ2-2, with TRBD1 identical over 9 bases. With V trimmed by 4 bases and J by 4 bases, 7 bases remained unmatched. CDR3 length equals 16 residues. Germline-derived CDR1 and CDR2 are MNHNS and SASEGT.

The rearrangement links TRBV5-1 to TRBJ2-3; TRBD2 agrees at 10 bases. The CDR3 consists of 16 residues. The V and J ends lost 4 bases and 1 base, in that order; junction bases with no gene match: 6. Germline CDR1 reads SGHRS; CDR2 reads YFSETQ. The CDR3, as DNA: TGCGCCAGCAGCCGCAGCGGGAGGGCCGGCACAGATACGCAGTATTTT. Its protein is CASSRSGRAGTDTQYF.

The rearrangement joins TRBV5-1 to TRBJ2-6; possible D gene TRBD1, 6 bases. The CDR3 is made up of 15 amino acids. V was pared by 4 bases and J by 0 bases, with 8 bases between. Germline V gene lookup returns CDR1 SGHRS and CDR2 YFSETQ. The DNA for the CDR3 is TGCGCCAGCAGCCCCAGGGGCTCTGGGGCCAACGTCCTGACTTTC. It codes for CASSPRGSGANVLTF.

The chain joins TRBV28 to TRBJ2-3; TRBD2 aligns across 8 bases. This CDR3 is built from 16 residues. CDR1 and CDR2 (germline): MDHEN, SYDVKM. With V trimmed by 4 bases and J by 0 bases, 6 bases remained unmatched. The CDR3 loop reads CASSSRGGRSTDTQYF. CDR3 nucleotide sequence: TGTGCCAGCAGTTCCCGGGGGGGTCGGAGCACAGATACGCAGTATTTT.

The J gene is TRBJ1-5, the V gene TRBV30; 7 positions agree with TRBD1. The CDR3 is 13 amino acids. CDR1 is GTSNPN, CDR2 SVGIG, per germline (reference sequence). Losses at the gene ends were 2 bases for V and 6 bases for J; bases not matched to a gene: 4. CDR3 nucleotides: TGTGCCTGGAGTACCGGACAGGTTCAGCCCCAGCATTTT. It is translated as CAWSTGQVQPQHF.

CDR3 sequence (DNA): TGTGCCAGCAAAAGAGGGGGCGTCACTGAAGCTTTCTTT. Translation gives CASKRGGVTEAFF. The rearrangement uses TRBV6-5 and TRBJ1-1, with TRBD1 identical over 7 bases. This CDR3 has 13 amino acids. The V and J ends lost 7 bases and 4 bases, in that order; junction bases with no gene match: 6. Germline CDR1 reads MNHEY; CDR2 reads SVGAGI.

This rearrangement joins TRBV6-2 or TRBV6-3 to TRBJ1-1, with 7 bases matching TRBD1. CDR1 is MNHEY and CDR2 is SVGEGT in the germline V gene. Germline trimming cut 6 bases from V and 7 bases from J; bases unmatched to any gene: 5. The CDR3 has 12 amino acids. CDR3 DNA sequence: TGTGCCAGCAGCGGGACAGACGATGAAGCTTTCTTT. It is translated as CASSGTDDEAFF.

The chain couples TRBV7-2 to TRBJ1-2; TRBD1 matches 7 bases. Trimming at V came to 5 bases and at J to 3 bases, leaving 6 bases not matched to a gene. CDR3 length: 14 residues. Germline CDR1 is SGHTA and CDR2 is FQGNSA. The chain's CDR3 is CASSPPGGYYGYTF. In DNA, the CDR3 is TGTGCCAGCAGCCCACCAGGGGGTTACTATGGCTACACCTTC.

V is TRBV3-1 (or the pseudogene TRBV3-2) and J is TRBJ2-7; D gene uncertain. V lost 0 bases, J lost 4 bases, and 7 bases lay in between. Germline V gene data show CDR1 as LGHDT and CDR2 as YNNKEL (reference sequence). This CDR3 is 13 amino acids long. This CDR3 reads CASSQDGGYEQYF. In DNA, the CDR3 is TGTGCCAGCAGCCAAGATGGCGGATACGAGCAGTACTTC.

V usage is TRBV19 and J usage is TRBJ1-1; D remains ambiguous. The germline V gene has CDR1 LNHDA and CDR2 SQIVND (reference sequence). This CDR3 spans 15 amino acids. Between the trimmed V and J ends, which lost 0 bases and 1 base, there was a span of 9 bases. For the CDR3, the DNA is TGTGCCAGTAGTATAGAGGCCCGCTCGAACACTGAAGCTTTCTTT. Protein sequence: CASSIEARSNTEAFF. Complete variable domain (other parts from reference TRBV19 and TRBJ1-1): DGGITQSPKYLFRKEGQNVTLSCEQNLNHDAMYWYRQDPGQGLRLIYYSQIVNDFQKGDIAEGYSVSREKKESFPLTVTSAQKNPTAFYLCASSIEARSNTEAFFGQGTRLTVV.

The chain uses TRBV7-3 and TRBJ2-3; 13 nucleotides agree with TRBD2. The CDR3 consists of 16 residues. Germline CDR1 SGHTA, CDR2 FQGTGA. J was trimmed by 4 bases and V by 4 bases; bases with no gene match: 5. The chain's CDR3 is CASSSTSGRASDTQYF. In DNA, the CDR3 is TGTGCCAGCAGCTCCACTAGCGGGAGGGCCTCAGATACGCAGTATTTT.

This chain connects TRBV5-5 to TRBJ2-1; possibly TRBD2 for D (5 bases). Germline V gene data show CDR1 as SGHKS and CDR2 as YYEKEE (reference sequence). CDR3 length: 16 residues. V lost 4 bases and J lost 0, with 14 bases in between. Here the CDR3 DNA reads TGTGCCAGCAGCGCCCAGACTGGGAGCTCCTACAATGAGCAGTTCTTC. Its protein is CASSAQTGSSYNEQFF.

The CDR3 is CASSRSDSGGSYNEQFF. Written as DNA, the CDR3 is TGTGCCAGCAGCCGGTCGGATAGCGGGGGTTCCTACAATGAGCAGTTCTTC. The chain combines TRBV4-2 with TRBJ2-1; 9 bases fit TRBD2. From germline, CDR1 is LGHNA and CDR2 YNFKEQ. The ends lost 4 bases at V and 1 base at J; junction bases unmatched: 8. This CDR3 region has 17 residues.

The J gene is TRBJ2-1, the V gene TRBV24-1; possible D gene TRBD2, 7 bases. The CDR3 has 17 amino acids. V lost 1 base and J 5 bases, leaving 17 bases between the germline ends. Per germline, CDR1 KGHDR and CDR2 SFDVKD. The CDR3 region is CATSDLSPGGPHNEQFF. The DNA of the CDR3 is TGTGCCACCAGTGATTTATCCCCGGGGGGCCCTCACAATGAGCAGTTCTTC.

J is TRBJ1-2 and V is TRBV6-5; 7 positions agree with TRBD1. Germline V gene lookup returns CDR1 MNHEY and CDR2 SVGAGI. The trim removed 4 bases at V and 2 bases at J, leaving 10 bases unmatched. The CDR3 spans 16 residues. This CDR3 reads CASSSRQGVGNYGYTF. CDR3 DNA: TGTGCCAGCAGTTCTCGACAGGGTGTAGGAAACTATGGCTACACCTTC.

The rearrangement uses TRBV9 and TRBJ1-2; D uncertain. The CDR3 covers 17 residues. Deletions cut 0 bases from V and 2 bases from J, with 17 bases between. CDR1 and CDR2 from the germline V gene are SGDLS and YYNGEE. In DNA, the CDR3 is TGTGCCAGCAGCGTAGGATTAGGATACGGGTCCAACTATGGCTACACCTTC. The encoded protein is CASSVGLGYGSNYGYTF.

This chain connects TRBV11-3 to TRBJ2-3; no clear D gene. Germline assignment: CDR1 SGHNT and CDR2 YENEEA. The CDR3 is 14 amino acids. V was pared by 3 bases and J by 6 bases, with 13 bases between. The CDR3 loop reads CASSLGQSSDTQYF. CDR3 DNA sequence: TGTGCCAGCAGCTTGGGCCAGAGTAGTGATACGCAGTATTTT.

The V call is TRBV30, the J call TRBJ2-5; 9 bases line up with TRBD2. Looked up from germline, CDR1 is GTSNPN and CDR2 is SVGIG (reference sequence). This CDR3 is built from 13 residues. J was trimmed by 1 base and V by 7 bases; bases with no gene match: 4. The CDR3 nucleotides read TGTGCCTCGTGGACTAGCGCCCAAGAGACCCAGTACTTC. This encodes CASWTSAQETQYF.

The sample holds a few counts of this clone. This chain joins TRBV29-1 and TRBJ1-4; 12 bases fit TRBD1. In germline, CDR1 is SQVTM, CDR2 ANQGSEA. The junction had 1 base not matched to a gene; V was cut back by 4 bases and J by 1 base. CDR3 length: 15 residues. The CDR3: CSVGDRGLTNEKLFF. In nucleotides, the CDR3 is TGCAGCGTTGGGGACAGGGGGCTAACTAATGAAAAACTGTTTTTT.

The genes are TRBV7-9 and TRBJ1-1; no clear D. V was cut by 5 bases and J by 0 bases, with 10 bases left in between. CDR1 and CDR2 from the germline V gene are SEHNR and FQNEAQ (reference sequence). The CDR3 is 14 residues long. CDR3 sequence reads: CASSPPPVNTEAFF. The CDR3, as DNA: TGTGCCAGCAGCCCTCCCCCGGTGAACACTGAAGCTTTCTTT.

The rearrangement links TRBV27 to TRBJ2-7, with TRBD1 as a possible D gene (6 bases). This CDR3 has 13 amino acids. Trimming shortened V by 1 base and J by 4 bases, and 8 bases separated the two germline ends. CDR1 and CDR2 (germline): MNHEY, SMNVEV (reference sequence). CDR3 amino acids: CASSLWDKYEQYF. As DNA, the CDR3 is TGTGCCAGCAGTTTATGGGACAAATACGAGCAGTACTTC.

This rearrangement joins TRBV27 to TRBJ1-2; D not certain. The germline V gene encodes CDR1 MNHEY and CDR2 SMNVEV (reference sequence). The CDR3 extends over 14 amino acids. Trimming took off 10 bases at V and 2 bases at J, with 17 bases between the two ends. The CDR3 sequence is CATSPGVFNYGYTF. CDR3 bases: TGTGCCACCTCACCTGGAGTTTTCAACTATGGCTACACCTTC.

This chain uses TRBV29-1 with TRBJ2-4; D perhaps matches TRBD2 (5 bases). Trimming left V 4 bases short and J 6 bases short, with 13 bases between. Germline V CDR1 and CDR2: SQVTM, ANQGSEA. This CDR3 has 13 residues. CDR3 loop: CSVAGWGLNIQYF. CDR3 coding DNA: TGCAGCGTTGCGGGGTGGGGATTAAACATTCAGTACTTC.

The CDR3 region is CASSMTGQRSEKLFF. DNA for the CDR3: TGTGCCAGTAGTATGACCGGACAGCGAAGTGAAAAACTGTTTTTT. V gene TRBV19 combines with J gene TRBJ1-4, with D possibly TRBD1 on 6 matching bases. Germline CDR1 LNHDA, CDR2 SQIVND (reference sequence). The CDR3 runs to 15 residues. V lost 3 bases to trimming and J lost 7 bases, with 15 bases between them.

This rearrangement joins TRBV5-6 to TRBJ1-5; the match to TRBD1 covers 9 bases. The J segment lost 0 bases and the V segment lost 4 bases, leaving 2 bases of the junction unmatched. The CDR3 spans 15 residues. Germline V lookup: CDR1 SGHDT, CDR2 YYEEEE. The CDR3 DNA is TGTGCCAGCAGCCCGGGACAGGGTAGCAATCAGCCCCAGCATTTT. It is translated as CASSPGQGSNQPQHF.